This T cell receptor beta chain came from a study of shared clonotypes between healthy human individuals. The wider study: Donors were a couple of women and a few men aged 18 to 49.

Donors were healthy HIV-negative adults without recent acute infections or vaccinations. Replicate PCRs from sorted subsets contained roughly 200 ng DNA, which is 30,000 to 35,000 T cell genomes. Generated by immunoSEQ multiplex PCR, the TCRdb table keeps only in-frame clones and is missing some. The table records some 2,100,000 clones, approximately 96% of them present only once. The CDR3 loop spans 13 amino acids. Germline V gives CDR1 MNHEY, CDR2 SMNVEV (reference sequence). Trimming left V 5 bases short and J 8 bases short, with 14 bases between. What was sequenced was naive CD4+ T cells sorted from blood. The subset was: CD45RA+ positively selected. The sequence came from a man between 18 and 35 years old in good health. The rearrangement joins TRBV27 to TRBJ2-3; perhaps TRBD1 as D (6 bases). The CDR3 bases are TGTGCCAGCAGTCCGCAGGGGCCAGGTACGCAGTATTTT. Amino acid sequence: CASSPQGPGTQYF.